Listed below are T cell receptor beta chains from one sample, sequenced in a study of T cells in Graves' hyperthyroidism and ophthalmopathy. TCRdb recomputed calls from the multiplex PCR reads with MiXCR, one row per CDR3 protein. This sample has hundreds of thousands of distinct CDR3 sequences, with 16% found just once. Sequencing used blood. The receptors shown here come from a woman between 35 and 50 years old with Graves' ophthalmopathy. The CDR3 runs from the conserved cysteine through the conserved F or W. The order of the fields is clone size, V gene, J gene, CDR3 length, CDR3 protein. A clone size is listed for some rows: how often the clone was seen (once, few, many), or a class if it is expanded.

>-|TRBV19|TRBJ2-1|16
CASSRTGTGNQNEQFF
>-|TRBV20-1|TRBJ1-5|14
CSAIWSGGGQPQHF
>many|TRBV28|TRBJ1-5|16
CASSPYTGYSNQPQHF
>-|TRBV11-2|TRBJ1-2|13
CASSQDNDYGYTF
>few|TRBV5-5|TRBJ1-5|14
CASSYVDGGRPQHF
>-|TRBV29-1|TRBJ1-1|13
CSVWPGVSAEAFF
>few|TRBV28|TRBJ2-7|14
CASSLVAVVSEQYF
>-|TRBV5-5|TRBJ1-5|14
CASSPTWGGQPQHF
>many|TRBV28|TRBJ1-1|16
CASSVGTASGNTEAFF
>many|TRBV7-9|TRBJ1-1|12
CASSLEEGGAFF
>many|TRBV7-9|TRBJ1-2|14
CAGTQSGGGYGYTF
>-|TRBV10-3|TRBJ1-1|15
CAISVVYGGGTEAFF
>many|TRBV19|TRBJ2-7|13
CASKGVGPYEQYF